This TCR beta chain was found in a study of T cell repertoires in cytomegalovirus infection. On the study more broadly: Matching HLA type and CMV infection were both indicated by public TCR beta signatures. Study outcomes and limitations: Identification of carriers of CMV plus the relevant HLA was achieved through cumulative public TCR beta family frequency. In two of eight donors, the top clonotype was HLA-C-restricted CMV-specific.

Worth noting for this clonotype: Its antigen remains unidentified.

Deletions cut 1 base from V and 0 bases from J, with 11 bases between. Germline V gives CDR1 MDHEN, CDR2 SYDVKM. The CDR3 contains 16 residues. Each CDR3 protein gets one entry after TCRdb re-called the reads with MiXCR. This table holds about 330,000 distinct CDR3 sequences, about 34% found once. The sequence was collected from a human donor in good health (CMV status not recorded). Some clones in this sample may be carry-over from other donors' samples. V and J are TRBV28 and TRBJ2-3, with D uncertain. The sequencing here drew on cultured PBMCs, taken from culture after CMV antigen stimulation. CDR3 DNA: TGTGCCAGCAGTTTATTTCAGGCCCCCAGCACAGATACGCAGTATTTT. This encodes CASSLFQAPSTDTQYF.